One and the same sample provided the 25 T cell receptor beta chains below, sequenced in a study of cytomegalovirus exposure and HLA in healthy donors. The PCR contained 60 Vbeta and 13 Jbeta primers. Sequencing was performed with immunoSEQ multiplex PCR; in TCRdb, only in-frame clones are kept and a portion is missing. The listing contains about 130,000 clones. Material for sequencing was PBMCs. Receptors were obtained from a man in his forties in good health and CMV-seronegative.

The V gene is TRBV5-1, the J gene TRBJ2-1; 8 bases match TRBD2. Germline assignment: CDR1 SGHRS and CDR2 YFSETQ. With 3 bases clipped from V and 4 bases from J, the junction kept 6 bases outside the gene matches. The CDR3 has 15 amino acids. The CDR3 coding sequence is TGCGCCAGCAGCTCCAGCGGGAGTGGGTACAATGAGCAGTTCTTC. It specifies CASSSSGSGYNEQFF.

The rearrangement uses TRBV7-8 and TRBJ1-5, with 10 bases lining up with TRBD1. The germline V gene encodes CDR1 SGHVS and CDR2 FQNEAQ. The ends lost 6 bases at V and 2 bases at J; junction bases unmatched: 10. This CDR3 region has 17 residues. The CDR3 protein is CASRTDRGQHGNQPQHF. CDR3 DNA: TGTGCCAGCAGGACCGACAGGGGGCAGCATGGCAATCAGCCCCAGCATTTT.

The V and J genes are TRBV5-5 and TRBJ2-7; 7 nucleotides line up with TRBD2. V was clipped by 1 base and J by 2 bases; unmatched bases: 3. The germline CDR1 and CDR2 sequences are SGHKS and YYEKEE (reference sequence). The CDR3 has 14 residues. Here the CDR3 DNA reads TGTGCCAGCAGCTTGCGGAGCGGGGCCTACGAGCAGTACTTC. Translated: CASSLRSGAYEQYF.

The chain combines TRBV6-6 with TRBJ2-7, with D maybe TRBD1 (5 bases). Per the germline V gene, CDR1 is MNHNY and CDR2 is SVGAGI (reference sequence). The CDR3 totals 14 residues. V was cut by 2 bases and J by 0 bases, with 8 bases left in between. For the CDR3, the DNA is TGTGCCAGCAGTTACAGGGGCACCTCCTACGAGCAGTACTTC. Its protein is CASSYRGTSYEQYF.

The V call is TRBV5-6, the J call TRBJ2-5; 10 nucleotides match TRBD2. Germline assignment: CDR1 SGHDT and CDR2 YYEEEE. J gave up 5 bases and V 6 bases, and 10 bases lay outside the gene matches. The CDR3 sequence is 15 residues long. CDR3 protein: CASNPRDSGRETQYF. CDR3 in DNA: TGTGCCAGCAACCCCCGGGATAGCGGGAGGGAGACCCAGTACTTC.

The chain recombines TRBV2 with TRBJ1-3; 7 bases map to TRBD1. Germline V gene sequence: CDR1 SNHLY, CDR2 FYNNEI. Trimming at V came to 6 bases and at J to 0 bases, leaving 5 bases not matched to a gene. The CDR3 totals 15 residues. The CDR3: CASRYGTDSGNTIYF. As DNA, the CDR3 is TGTGCCAGCAGGTACGGGACAGACTCTGGAAACACCATATATTTT.

The chain recombines TRBV5-1 with TRBJ2-5; TRBD1 matches 8 bases. The CDR3 extends over 13 amino acids. Germline V lookup: CDR1 SGHRS, CDR2 YFSETQ. The trim removed 4 bases at V and 5 bases at J, leaving 4 bases unmatched. This CDR3 reads CASSRTGIETQYF. CDR3 DNA: TGCGCCAGCAGCAGGACAGGGATTGAGACCCAGTACTTC.

The chain joins TRBV29-1 to TRBJ2-7, with 8 bases aligning to TRBD1. CDR1 and CDR2 from the germline V gene are SQVTM and ANQGSEA. This CDR3 spans 13 amino acids. With 1 base clipped from V and 6 bases from J, the junction kept 5 bases outside the gene matches. CDR3 in DNA: TGCAGCGTTGAAGGCAGGGGGCAGGGCGAGCAGTACTTC. It specifies CSVEGRGQGEQYF.

This chain links TRBV10-3 with TRBJ2-5; D is uncertain. The end of the DNA aligns better with TRBJ2-7, so the J call may be wrong. CDR3 length: 15 amino acids. Per the germline V gene, CDR1 is ENHRY and CDR2 is SYGVKD. Here the CDR3 reads CAISESYLKNYEQYF. The CDR3 nucleotides read TGTGCCATCAGTGAGTCCTACCTGAAAAACTACGAGCAGTACTTC.

This chain connects TRBV28 to TRBJ1-5; 7 bases are a match to TRBD1. CDR1 and CDR2 (germline): MDHEN, SYDVKM. CDR3 length: 15 residues. After removal of 5 bases from V and 8 bases from J, the junction contained 12 bases not matched to a gene. DNA of the CDR3: TGTGCCAGCAGTCTCATGGACAGGCAAAGTGAGCCCCAGCATTTT. Translated: CASSLMDRQSEPQHF.

This chain joins TRBV30 and TRBJ1-3; 8 bases are a match to TRBD1. This CDR3 is built from 13 residues. V was pared by 5 bases and J by 5 bases, with 5 bases of the junction left unmatched. Germline loops: CDR1 GTSNPN, CDR2 SVGIG (reference sequence). CDR3 nucleotides: TGTGCCTGGCAACAGGGGGATCGAAACACCATATATTTT. Its translation: CAWQQGDRNTIYF.

This chain joins TRBV9 and TRBJ2-5; 9 nucleotides align to TRBD1. Looked up from germline, CDR1 is SGDLS and CDR2 is YYNGEE. V gave up 0 bases and J gave up 3 bases; unmatched junction bases: 3. The CDR3 spans 15 residues. Written as DNA, the CDR3 is TGTGCCAGCAGCGTAGATAGGACAGGGGAAGAGACCCAGTACTTC. Its translation: CASSVDRTGEETQYF.

With regard to this clone: One end of the junction varies from germline; a read error may be responsible. The rearrangement links TRBV7-7 to TRBJ2-4; tentatively, D is TRBD1 (6 bases). From germline, CDR1 is SSHAT and CDR2 FNYEAQ (reference sequence). The CDR3 loop spans 15 amino acids. The CDR3 protein is CASSTHRAAKNIQYF. CDR3 DNA sequence: TGTGCTAGCAGCACCCACAGGGCAGCCAAAAACATTCAGTACTTC.

The chain couples TRBV7-3 to TRBJ2-1, with D possibly matching TRBD2 (5 bases). The germline gives CDR1 SGHTA, CDR2 FQGTGA. This CDR3 has 14 amino acids. V lost 5 bases, J lost 9 bases, and 17 bases lay in between. The CDR3 spells CASSPVGSVGEQFF. DNA for the CDR3: TGTGCCAGCAGCCCCGTAGGTAGCGTTGGTGAGCAGTTCTTC.

The chain couples TRBV6-6 to TRBJ1-1; 8 positions match TRBD1. Losses at the gene ends were 3 bases for V and 3 bases for J; bases not matched to a gene: 6. The length of the CDR3 is 15 residues. CDR1 and CDR2 from the germline V gene are MNHNY and SVGAGI (reference sequence). The CDR3 bases are TGTGCCAGCAGTTATCAGGGGGCGCGGGACACTGAAGCTTTCTTT. This gives the protein CASSYQGARDTEAFF.

The chain carries TRBV10-3 and TRBJ2-1, with 9 bases matching TRBD1. Germline assignment: CDR1 ENHRY and CDR2 SYGVKD. The V gene end was trimmed by 11 bases and the J gene end by 5 bases; junction bases not matched to a gene: 4. The CDR3 is 12 residues long. The CDR3 sequence is CAGGQGHNEQFF. In DNA, the CDR3 is TGTGCCGGAGGACAGGGGCACAATGAGCAGTTCTTC.

This rearrangement joins TRBV10-3 to TRBJ1-5; possibly TRBD1 for D (6 bases). Between the trimmed V and J ends, which lost 0 bases and 1 base, there was a span of 7 bases. The CDR3 is 15 amino acids. The germline gives CDR1 ENHRY, CDR2 SYGVKD. The CDR3 loop is CAISESGGSNQPQHF. CDR3 nucleotides: TGTGCCATCAGTGAGTCAGGGGGAAGCAATCAGCCCCAGCATTTT.

This chain links TRBV5-4 with TRBJ1-1; TRBD1 is a possible D gene (5 bases). Germline lookup yields CDR1 SGHNT and CDR2 YYREEE (reference sequence). The V and J ends lost 4 bases and 4 bases respectively, with 11 bases between them. The CDR3 covers 13 residues. This CDR3 reads CASSTGRATEAFF. CDR3 DNA: TGTGCCAGCAGCACAGGACGGGCCACTGAAGCTTTCTTT. The whole variable domain, filled in from reference TRBV5-4 and TRBJ1-1, reads ETGVTQSPTHLIKTRGQQVTLRCSSQSGHNTVSWYQQALGQGPQFIFQYYREEENGRGNFPPRFSGLQFPNYSSELNVNALELDDSALYLCASSTGRATEAFFGQGTRLTVV.

The chain uses TRBV5-1 and TRBJ1-1, with TRBD1 matching 12 bases. Germline values: CDR1 SGHRS, CDR2 YFSETQ. The V gene end was trimmed by 4 bases and the J gene end by 9 bases; junction bases not matched to a gene: 7. The CDR3 is made up of 14 amino acids. In DNA form, the CDR3 reads TGCGCCAGCAGCGGGGACAGGGGGCATAATCAAGCTTTCTTT. The encoded protein is CASSGDRGHNQAFF.

The chain combines TRBV11-2 with TRBJ1-1, with a possible D match to TRBD1 (6 bases). CDR1 is SGHAT, CDR2 FQNNGV, per germline. This CDR3 region has 13 residues. Between the trimmed V and J ends, which lost 2 bases and 10 bases, there was a span of 14 bases. Written as DNA, the CDR3 is TGTGCCAGCAGCTTAACCTGGCAAGGGGGAGCTTTCTTT. As protein: CASSLTWQGGAFF.

This chain links TRBV28 with TRBJ1-2; D call uncertain. This CDR3 contains 14 residues. Trimming took 4 bases from V and 3 from J, leaving 12 bases between them. In germline, CDR1 is MDHEN, CDR2 SYDVKM. The CDR3 region has the DNA TGTGCCAGCAGTTCTAGGCCTACCTACTATGGCTACACCTTC. This encodes CASSSRPTYYGYTF.

CDR3 DNA sequence: TGCGCCAGCGTTGGGGAGGGAACCGGATACGAGCAGTACTTC. The encoded protein is CASVGEGTGYEQYF. The chain combines TRBV5-1 with TRBJ2-7, with 7 bases lining up with TRBD2. J gave up 4 bases and V 7 bases, and 11 bases lay outside the gene matches. This CDR3 contains 14 residues. CDR1 is SGHRS, CDR2 YFSETQ, per germline.

The chain carries TRBV7-2 and TRBJ1-2; TRBD1 might be the D (5 bases). Germline V lookup: CDR1 SGHTA, CDR2 FQGNSA. Trimming shortened V by 0 bases and J by 6 bases, and 14 bases separated the two germline ends. The CDR3 contains 15 residues. The CDR3 DNA sequence: TGTGCCAGCAGCTTAGCGAAGCGGGCGGGGGATGGCTACACCTTC. Translation gives CASSLAKRAGDGYTF.

The genes are TRBV7-8 and TRBJ1-2; D uncertain. This CDR3 has 14 amino acids. The germline V gene has CDR1 SGHVS and CDR2 FQNEAQ. V was shortened by 5 bases and J by 0 bases, with 10 bases between the two germline ends. The CDR3 DNA follows: TGTGCCAGCAGCATACTAACATCTAACTATGGCTACACCTTC. Its protein is CASSILTSNYGYTF.

The chain combines TRBV30 with TRBJ1-5; D gene uncertain. The CDR3 has 15 residues. V was trimmed by 2 bases and J by 2 bases, leaving 13 bases between them. CDR1 and CDR2 (germline): GTSNPN, SVGIG (reference sequence). The CDR3 DNA reads TGTGCCTGGAGTCGCTTCGACATTCGCAATCAGCCCCAGCATTTT. Its translation: CAWSRFDIRNQPQHF.